This T cell receptor (beta chain) was identified during a study of Ad26.COV2.S vaccination and SARS-CoV-2 variants. Overall study context: By the intramuscular route, Ad26.COV2.S was given once, or twice 56 days apart.

CDR1 and CDR2 from the germline V gene are SGHVS and FQNEAQ. Trimming cost V 5 bases and J 0 bases; bases outside gene matches: 6. The CDR3 runs to 16 residues. Profiling relied on immunoSEQ multiplex PCR, and the TCRdb table lists in-frame clones only, not all of them. This table holds about 480,000 clones, around 85% found once. Treatment of the sample: roughly 19 received Ad26.COV2.S at low or high dose, single or two shots; five or six received placebo; per-sample allocation not given. At day 63 after the first vaccine or placebo injection, samples were drawn. The vaccine antigen was prefusion-stabilized Wuhan SARS-CoV-2 spike.

The sequence came from a person between 18 and 65 years old who received the Ad26.COV2.S COVID-19 vaccine or a placebo. The V and J genes are TRBV7-8 and TRBJ1-5, with 8 bases lining up with TRBD1. Sequenced here: peripheral blood, sampled in a trial of Ad26.COV2.S vaccine versus placebo. The CDR3 here is CASSPTGGYSNQPQHF. CDR3 sequence (DNA): TGTGCCAGCAGCCCTACAGGGGGGTATAGCAATCAGCCCCAGCATTTT.